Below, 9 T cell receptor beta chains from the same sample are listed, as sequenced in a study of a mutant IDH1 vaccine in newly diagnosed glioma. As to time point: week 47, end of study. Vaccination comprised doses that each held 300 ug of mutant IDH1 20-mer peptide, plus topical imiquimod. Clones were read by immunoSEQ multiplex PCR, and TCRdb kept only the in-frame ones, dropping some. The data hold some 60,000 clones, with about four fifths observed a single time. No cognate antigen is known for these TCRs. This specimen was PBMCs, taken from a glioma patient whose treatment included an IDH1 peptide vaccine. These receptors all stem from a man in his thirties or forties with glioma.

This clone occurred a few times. The CDR3 protein is CASTRGDQPQHF. DNA of the CDR3: TGTGCCAGTACAAGGGGAGATCAGCCCCAGCATTTT. This rearrangement joins TRBV19 to TRBJ1-5; possible D gene TRBD1, 5 bases. CDR1 and CDR2 (germline): LNHDA, SQIVND (reference sequence). The ends were cut back, 7 bases at V and 5 bases at J, with 9 bases in the middle. CDR3 length: 12 amino acids.

The CDR3 sequence is CASSYPRHHGNTIYF. The CDR3 DNA follows: TGTGCCAGCAGTTACCCTCGACACCATGGAAACACCATATATTTT. This chain connects TRBV28 to TRBJ1-3, with unresolved D. This CDR3 has 15 amino acids. Germline CDR1 MDHEN, CDR2 SYDVKM. Trimming took 4 bases from V and 3 from J, leaving 13 bases between them.

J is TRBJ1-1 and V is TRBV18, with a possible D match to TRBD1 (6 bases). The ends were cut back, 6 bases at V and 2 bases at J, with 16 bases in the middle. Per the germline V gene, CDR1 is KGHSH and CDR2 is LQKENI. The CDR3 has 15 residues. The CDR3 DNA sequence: TGTGCCAGCTCTGTAGTCGGGACACCCAACACTGAAGCTTTCTTT. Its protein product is CASSVVGTPNTEAFF.

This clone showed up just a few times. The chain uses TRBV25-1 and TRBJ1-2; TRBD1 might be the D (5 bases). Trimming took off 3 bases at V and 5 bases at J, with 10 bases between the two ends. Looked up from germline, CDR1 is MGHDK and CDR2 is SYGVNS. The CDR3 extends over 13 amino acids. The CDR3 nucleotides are TGTGCCAGCAGTGATCATGGGACGTATGGCTACACCTTC. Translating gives CASSDHGTYGYTF.

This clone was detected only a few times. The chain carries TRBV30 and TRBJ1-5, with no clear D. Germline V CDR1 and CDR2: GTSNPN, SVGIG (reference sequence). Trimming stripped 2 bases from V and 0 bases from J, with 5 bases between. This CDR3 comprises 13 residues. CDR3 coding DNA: TGTGCCTGGAGTTCAGATAGCAATCAGCCCCAGCATTTT. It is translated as CAWSSDSNQPQHF.

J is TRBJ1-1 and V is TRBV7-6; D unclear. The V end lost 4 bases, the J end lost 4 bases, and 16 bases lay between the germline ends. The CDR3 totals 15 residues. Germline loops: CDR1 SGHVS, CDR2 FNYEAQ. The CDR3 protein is CASSSILEESTEAFF. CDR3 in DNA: TGTGCCAGCAGCTCAATTCTCGAGGAGAGCACTGAAGCTTTCTTT.

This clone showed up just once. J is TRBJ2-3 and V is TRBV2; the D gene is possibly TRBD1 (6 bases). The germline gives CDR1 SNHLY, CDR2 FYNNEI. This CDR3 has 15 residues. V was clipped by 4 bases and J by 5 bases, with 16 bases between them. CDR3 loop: CASSVTLAGEDTQYF. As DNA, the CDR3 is TGTGCCAGCAGTGTTACCCTCGCAGGGGAAGATACGCAGTATTTT. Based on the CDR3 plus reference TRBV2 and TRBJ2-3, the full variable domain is EPEVTQTPSHQVTQMGQEVILRCVPISNHLYFYWYRQILGQKVEFLVSFYNNEISEKSEIFDDQFSVERPDGSNFTLKIRSTKLEDSAMYFCASSVTLAGEDTQYFGPGTRLTVL.

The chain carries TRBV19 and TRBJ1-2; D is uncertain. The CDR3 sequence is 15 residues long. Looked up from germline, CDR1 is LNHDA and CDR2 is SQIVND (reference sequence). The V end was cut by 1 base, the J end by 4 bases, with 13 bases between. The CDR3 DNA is TGTGCCAGTAGTATAGGGGCACAGCCGATCTATGGCTACACCTTC. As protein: CASSIGAQPIYGYTF.

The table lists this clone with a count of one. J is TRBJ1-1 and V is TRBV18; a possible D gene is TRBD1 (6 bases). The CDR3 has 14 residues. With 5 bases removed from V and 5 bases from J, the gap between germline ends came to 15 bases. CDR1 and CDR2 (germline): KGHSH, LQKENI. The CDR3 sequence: CASSSTTGRTEAFF. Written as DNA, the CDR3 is TGTGCCAGCTCATCAACCACAGGGAGGACTGAAGCTTTCTTT.